This T cell receptor (beta chain) was identified during a study of response to subunit inactivated influenza vaccine. The table lists this clonotype with a few counts. Its specificity is unknown. TCRdb reanalysed the RT-PCR reads using MiXCR and keeps one entry per CDR3 protein. The sample has about 830,000 distinct CDR3 sequences, about 18% seen once; the top ten hold about a tenth. Overall study findings and caveats: Researchers suggested that each seasonal influenza vaccination recruits few new T cells.

Per the germline V gene, CDR1 is SGHVS and CDR2 is FNYEAQ. V lost 5 bases and J lost 9; bases outside the gene matches: 7. The CDR3 is 15 residues long. The specimen was PBMCs from blood, collected 5 days after vaccination. This chain joins TRBV7-6 and TRBJ2-1; 13 bases map to TRBD2. This clonotype originated in a man aged 45 to 65 who received an inactivated influenza vaccine. The CDR3 loop reads CASSKTSGGAGEQFF. CDR3 DNA: TGTGCCAGCAGCAAAACTAGCGGGGGGGCCGGTGAGCAGTTCTTC.